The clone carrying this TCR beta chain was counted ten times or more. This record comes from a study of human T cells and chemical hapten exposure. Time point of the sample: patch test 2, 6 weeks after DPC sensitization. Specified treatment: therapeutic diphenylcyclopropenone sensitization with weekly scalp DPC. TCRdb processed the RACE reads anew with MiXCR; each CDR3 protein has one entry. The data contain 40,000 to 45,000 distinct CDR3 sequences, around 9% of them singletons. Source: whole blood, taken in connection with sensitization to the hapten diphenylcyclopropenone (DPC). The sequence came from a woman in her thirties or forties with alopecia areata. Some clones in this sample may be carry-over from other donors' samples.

The CDR3 loop reads CASSQPFTGRSSYNEQFF. The CDR3 nucleotides read TGTGCCAGCAGCCAACCTTTCACAGGCCGAAGCTCCTACAATGAGCAGTTCTTC. The chain has TRBV14 and TRBJ2-1, with D perhaps TRBD1 (5 bases). CDR3 length: 18 amino acids. The ends were cut back, 2 bases at V and 0 bases at J, with 17 bases in the middle. In germline, CDR1 is SGHDN, CDR2 FVKESK.